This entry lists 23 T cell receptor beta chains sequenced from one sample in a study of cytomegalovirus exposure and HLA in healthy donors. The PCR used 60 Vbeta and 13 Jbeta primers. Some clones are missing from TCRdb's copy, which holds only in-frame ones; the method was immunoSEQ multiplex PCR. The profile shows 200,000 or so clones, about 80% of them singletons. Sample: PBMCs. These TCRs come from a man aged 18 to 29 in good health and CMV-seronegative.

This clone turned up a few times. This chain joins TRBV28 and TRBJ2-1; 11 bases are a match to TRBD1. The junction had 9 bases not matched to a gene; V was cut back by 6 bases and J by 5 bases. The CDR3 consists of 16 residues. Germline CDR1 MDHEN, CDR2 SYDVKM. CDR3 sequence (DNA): TGTGCCAGCAGAGCCCCCGGGACAGGGGGTAACAATGAGCAGTTCTTC. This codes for CASRAPGTGGNNEQFF.

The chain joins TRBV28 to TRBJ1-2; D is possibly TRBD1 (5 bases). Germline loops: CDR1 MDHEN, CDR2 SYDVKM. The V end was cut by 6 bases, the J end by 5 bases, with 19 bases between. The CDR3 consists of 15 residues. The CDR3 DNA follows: TGTGCCAGCAGCTTGAGCGGGGGGTATCATTATGGCTACACCTTC. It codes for CASSLSGGYHYGYTF.

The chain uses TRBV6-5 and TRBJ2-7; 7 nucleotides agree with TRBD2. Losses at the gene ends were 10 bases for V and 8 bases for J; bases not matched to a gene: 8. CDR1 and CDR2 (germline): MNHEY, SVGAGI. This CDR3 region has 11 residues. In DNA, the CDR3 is TGTGCCACATGGGGGGGTTCCAAGCAGTACTTC. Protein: CATWGGSKQYF.

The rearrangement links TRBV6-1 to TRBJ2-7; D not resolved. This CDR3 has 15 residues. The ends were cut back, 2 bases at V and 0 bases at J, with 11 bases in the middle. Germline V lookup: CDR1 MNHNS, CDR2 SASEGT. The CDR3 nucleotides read TGTGCCAGCAGTGAATTCACCACTGTCTCCTACGAGCAGTACTTC. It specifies CASSEFTTVSYEQYF.

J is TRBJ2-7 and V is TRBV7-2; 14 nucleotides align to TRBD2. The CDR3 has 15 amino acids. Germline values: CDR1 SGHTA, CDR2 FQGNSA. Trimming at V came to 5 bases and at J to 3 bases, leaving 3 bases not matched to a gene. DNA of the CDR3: TGTGCCAGCAGCATGGGACTAGCGGGAGTCTACGAGCAGTACTTC. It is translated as CASSMGLAGVYEQYF.

CDR3 residues: CASSTGQNTGELFF. The CDR3 DNA reads TGTGCCAGCTCGACGGGACAGAACACCGGGGAGCTGTTTTTT. The V call is TRBV18, the J call TRBJ2-2, with TRBD1 as a possible D gene (6 bases). Germline assignment: CDR1 KGHSH and CDR2 LQKENI. The CDR3 loop spans 14 amino acids. V lost 6 bases, J lost 1 base, and 9 bases lay in between.

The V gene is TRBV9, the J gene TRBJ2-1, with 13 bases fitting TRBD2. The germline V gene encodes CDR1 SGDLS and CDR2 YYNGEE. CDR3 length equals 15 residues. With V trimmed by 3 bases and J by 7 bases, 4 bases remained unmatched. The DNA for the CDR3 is TGTGCCAGCAGCGGGGGACTAGCGGGGCAAAATGAGCAGTTCTTC. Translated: CASSGGLAGQNEQFF.

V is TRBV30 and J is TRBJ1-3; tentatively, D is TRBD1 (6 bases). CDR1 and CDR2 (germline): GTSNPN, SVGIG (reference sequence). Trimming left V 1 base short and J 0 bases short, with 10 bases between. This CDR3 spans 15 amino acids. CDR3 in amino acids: CAWSDGQSSGNTIYF. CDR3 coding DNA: TGTGCCTGGAGTGACGGACAGAGCTCTGGAAACACCATATATTTT.

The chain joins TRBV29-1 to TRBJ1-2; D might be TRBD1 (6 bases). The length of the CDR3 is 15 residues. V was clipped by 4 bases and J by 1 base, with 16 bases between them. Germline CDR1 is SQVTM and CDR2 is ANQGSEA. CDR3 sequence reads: CSVVSGATGNYGYTF. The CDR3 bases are TGCAGCGTTGTATCAGGGGCCACGGGTAACTATGGCTACACCTTC.

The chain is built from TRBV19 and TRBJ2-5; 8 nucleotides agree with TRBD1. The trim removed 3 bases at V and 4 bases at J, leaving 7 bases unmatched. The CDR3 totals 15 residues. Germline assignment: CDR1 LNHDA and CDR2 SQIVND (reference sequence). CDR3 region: CASSIGQGWGETQYF. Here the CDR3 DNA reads TGTGCCAGTAGTATCGGACAGGGCTGGGGAGAGACCCAGTACTTC.

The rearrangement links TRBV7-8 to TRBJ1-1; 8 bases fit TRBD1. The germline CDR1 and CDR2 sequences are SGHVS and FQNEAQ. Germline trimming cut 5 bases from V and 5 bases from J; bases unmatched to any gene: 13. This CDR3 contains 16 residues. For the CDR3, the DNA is TGTGCCAGCAGCCCCCGGGACAGGACCCCGGGGACTGAAGCTTTCTTT. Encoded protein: CASSPRDRTPGTEAFF.

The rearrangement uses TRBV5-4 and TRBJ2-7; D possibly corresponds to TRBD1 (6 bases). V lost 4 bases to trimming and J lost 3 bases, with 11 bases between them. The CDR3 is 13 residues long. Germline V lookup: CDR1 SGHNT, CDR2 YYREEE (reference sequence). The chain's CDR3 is CASSRGTFYEQYF. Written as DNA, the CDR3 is TGTGCCAGCAGCCGAGGGACATTCTACGAGCAGTACTTC.

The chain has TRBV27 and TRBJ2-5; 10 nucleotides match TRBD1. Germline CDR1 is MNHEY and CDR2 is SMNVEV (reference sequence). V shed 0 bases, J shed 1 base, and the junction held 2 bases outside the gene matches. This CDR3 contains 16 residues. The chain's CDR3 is CASSLSRQGAQETQYF. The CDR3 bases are TGTGCCAGCAGTTTATCCCGACAGGGGGCCCAAGAGACCCAGTACTTC.

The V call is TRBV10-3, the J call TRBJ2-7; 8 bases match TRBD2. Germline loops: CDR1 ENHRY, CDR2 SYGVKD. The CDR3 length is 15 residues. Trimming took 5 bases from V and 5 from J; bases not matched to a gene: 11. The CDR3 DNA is TGTGCCATCAGTCAACCGGGGGGGATAGTCGACGAGCAGTACTTC. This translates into CAISQPGGIVDEQYF.

This chain's CDR3 is CASSLGDSGGFGNEQFF. For the CDR3, the DNA is TGCGCCAGCAGCTTGGGGGACTCGGGAGGATTTGGTAATGAGCAGTTCTTC. The chain links TRBV5-1 to TRBJ2-1; 7 nucleotides line up with TRBD2. V was clipped by 0 bases and J by 7 bases; unmatched bases: 13. This CDR3 has 17 residues. Germline V gene data show CDR1 as SGHRS and CDR2 as YFSETQ.

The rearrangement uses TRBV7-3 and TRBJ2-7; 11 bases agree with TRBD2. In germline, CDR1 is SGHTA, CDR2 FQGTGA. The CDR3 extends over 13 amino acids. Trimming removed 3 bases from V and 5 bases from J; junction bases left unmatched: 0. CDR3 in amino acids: CASSLTSGNEQYF. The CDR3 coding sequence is TGTGCCAGCAGCTTGACTAGCGGGAACGAGCAGTACTTC.

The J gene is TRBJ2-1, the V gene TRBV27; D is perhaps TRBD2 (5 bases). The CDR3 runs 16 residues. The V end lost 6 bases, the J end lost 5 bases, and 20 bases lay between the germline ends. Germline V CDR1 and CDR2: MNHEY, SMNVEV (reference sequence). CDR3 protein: CASRDDWLAPHNEQFF. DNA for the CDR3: TGTGCCAGCAGGGATGATTGGCTAGCTCCCCACAATGAGCAGTTCTTC.

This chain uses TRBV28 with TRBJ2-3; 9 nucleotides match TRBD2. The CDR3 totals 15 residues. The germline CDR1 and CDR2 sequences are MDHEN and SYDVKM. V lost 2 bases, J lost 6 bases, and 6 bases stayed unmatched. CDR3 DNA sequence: TGTGCCAGCAGTTTAGTGAGCGGGAGGAGGGATACGCAGTATTTT. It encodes CASSLVSGRRDTQYF.

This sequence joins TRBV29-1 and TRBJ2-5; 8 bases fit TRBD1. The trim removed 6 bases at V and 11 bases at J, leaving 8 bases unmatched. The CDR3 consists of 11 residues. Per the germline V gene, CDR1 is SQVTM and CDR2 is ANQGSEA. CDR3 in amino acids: CSVRGQEEQYF. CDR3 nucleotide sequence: TGCAGCGTACGGGGACAGGAAGAGCAGTACTTC.

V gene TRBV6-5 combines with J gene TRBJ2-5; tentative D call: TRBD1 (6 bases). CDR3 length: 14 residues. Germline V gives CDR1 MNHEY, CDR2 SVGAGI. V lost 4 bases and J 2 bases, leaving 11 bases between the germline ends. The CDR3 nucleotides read TGTGCCAGCAGTTCGATTCAGGGGCAAGAGACCCAGTACTTC. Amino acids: CASSSIQGQETQYF.

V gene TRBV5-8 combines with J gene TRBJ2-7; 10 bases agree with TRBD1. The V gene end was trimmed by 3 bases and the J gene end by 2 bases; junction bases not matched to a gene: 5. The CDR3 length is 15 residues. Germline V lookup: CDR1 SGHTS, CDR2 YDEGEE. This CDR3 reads CASSSDRGYPYEQYF. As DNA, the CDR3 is TGTGCCAGCAGCTCGGACAGGGGGTACCCCTACGAGCAGTACTTC.

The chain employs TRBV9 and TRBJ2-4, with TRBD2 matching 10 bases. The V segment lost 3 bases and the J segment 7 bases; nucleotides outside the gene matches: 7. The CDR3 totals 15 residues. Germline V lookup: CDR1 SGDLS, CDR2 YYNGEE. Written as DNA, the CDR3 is TGTGCCAGCAGCGGAGGACTAGCGGCTAATAACATTCAGTACTTC. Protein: CASSGGLAANNIQYF. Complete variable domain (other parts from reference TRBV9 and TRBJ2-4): DSGVTQTPKHLITATGQRVTLRCSPRSGDLSVYWYQQSLDQGLQFLIQYYNGEERAKGNILERFSAQQFPDLHSELNLSSLELGDSALYFCASSGGLAANNIQYFGAGTRLSVL.

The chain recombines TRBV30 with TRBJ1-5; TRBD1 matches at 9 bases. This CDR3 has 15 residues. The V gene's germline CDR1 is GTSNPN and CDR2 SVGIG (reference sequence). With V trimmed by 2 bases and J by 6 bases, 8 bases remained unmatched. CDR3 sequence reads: CAWSLTGTGFQPQHF. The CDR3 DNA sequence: TGTGCCTGGAGTTTAACCGGGACAGGGTTTCAGCCCCAGCATTTT.